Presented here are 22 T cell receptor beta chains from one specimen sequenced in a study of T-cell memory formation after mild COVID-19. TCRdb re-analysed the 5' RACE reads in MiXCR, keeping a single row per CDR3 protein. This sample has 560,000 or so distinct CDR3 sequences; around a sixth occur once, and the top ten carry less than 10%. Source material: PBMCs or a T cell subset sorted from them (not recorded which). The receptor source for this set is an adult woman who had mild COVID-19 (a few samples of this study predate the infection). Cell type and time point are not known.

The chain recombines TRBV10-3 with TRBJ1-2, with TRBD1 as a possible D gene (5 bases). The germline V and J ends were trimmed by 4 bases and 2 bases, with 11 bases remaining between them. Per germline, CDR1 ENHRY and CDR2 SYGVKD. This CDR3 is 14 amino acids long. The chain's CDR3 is CAISGGSSNYGYTF. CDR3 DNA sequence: TGTGCCATCAGTGGGGGGTCATCCAACTATGGCTACACCTTC.

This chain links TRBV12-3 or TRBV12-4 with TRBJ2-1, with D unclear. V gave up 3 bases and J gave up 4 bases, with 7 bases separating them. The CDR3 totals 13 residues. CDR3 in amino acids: CASSFEAYNEQFF. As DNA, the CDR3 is TGTGCCAGCAGTTTCGAAGCTTACAATGAGCAGTTCTTC.

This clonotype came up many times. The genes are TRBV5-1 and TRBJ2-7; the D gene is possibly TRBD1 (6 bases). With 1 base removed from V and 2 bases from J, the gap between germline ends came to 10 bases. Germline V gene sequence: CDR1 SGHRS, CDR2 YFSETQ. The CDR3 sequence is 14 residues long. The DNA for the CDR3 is TGCGCCAGCAGCTTGTCCGGGACAACCTACGAGCAGTACTTC. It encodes CASSLSGTTYEQYF.

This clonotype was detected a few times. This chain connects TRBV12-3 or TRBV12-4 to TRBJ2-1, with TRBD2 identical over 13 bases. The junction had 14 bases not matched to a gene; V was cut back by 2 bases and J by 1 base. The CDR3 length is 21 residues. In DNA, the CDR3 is TGTGCCAGCAGTTTATTAGAGTTTAGGACTAGCGGGAGAAATTCCTACAATGAGCAGTTCTTC. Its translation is CASSLLEFRTSGRNSYNEQFF.

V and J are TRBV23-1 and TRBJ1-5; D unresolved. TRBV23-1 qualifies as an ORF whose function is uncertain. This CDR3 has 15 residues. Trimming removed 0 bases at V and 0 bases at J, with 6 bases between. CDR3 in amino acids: CASSQSGSSNQPQHF. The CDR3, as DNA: TGCGCCAGCAGTCAATCGGGAAGTAGCAATCAGCCCCAGCATTTT.

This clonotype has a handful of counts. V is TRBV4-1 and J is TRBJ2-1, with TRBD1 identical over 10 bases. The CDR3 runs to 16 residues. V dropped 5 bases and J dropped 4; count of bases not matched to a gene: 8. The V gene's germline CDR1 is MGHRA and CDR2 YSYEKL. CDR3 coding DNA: TGCGCCAGCAGCGGCCGGGACAGGGGATTTTACAATGAGCAGTTCTTC. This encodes CASSGRDRGFYNEQFF.

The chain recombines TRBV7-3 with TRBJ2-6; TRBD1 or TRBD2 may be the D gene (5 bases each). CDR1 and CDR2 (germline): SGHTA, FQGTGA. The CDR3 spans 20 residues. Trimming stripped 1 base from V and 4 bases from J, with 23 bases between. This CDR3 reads CASSLRITRAGAAGANVLTF. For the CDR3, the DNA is TGTGCCAGCAGCTTAAGAATCACAAGAGCCGGGGCCGCCGGGGCCAACGTCCTGACTTTC.

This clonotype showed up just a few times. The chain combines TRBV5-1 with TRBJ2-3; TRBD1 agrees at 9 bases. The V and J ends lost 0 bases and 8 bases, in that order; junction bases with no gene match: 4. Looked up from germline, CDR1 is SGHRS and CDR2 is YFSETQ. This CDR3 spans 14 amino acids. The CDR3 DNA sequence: TGCGCCAGCAGCTTGGATGGGACAGGGAGTACGCAGTATTTT. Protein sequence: CASSLDGTGSTQYF.

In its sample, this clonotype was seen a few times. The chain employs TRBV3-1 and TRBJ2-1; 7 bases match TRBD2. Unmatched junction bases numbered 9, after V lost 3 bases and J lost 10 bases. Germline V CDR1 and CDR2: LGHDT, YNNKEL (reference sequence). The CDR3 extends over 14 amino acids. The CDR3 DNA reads TGTGCCAGCAGCCAGAGGTTGGCGGGAGTGGAGCAGTTCTTC. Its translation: CASSQRLAGVEQFF.

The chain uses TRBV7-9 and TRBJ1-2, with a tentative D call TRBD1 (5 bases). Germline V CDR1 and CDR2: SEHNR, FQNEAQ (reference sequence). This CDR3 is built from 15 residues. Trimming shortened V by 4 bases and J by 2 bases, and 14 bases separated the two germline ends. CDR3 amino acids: CASSSGGRENYGYTF. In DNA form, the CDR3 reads TGTGCCAGCAGCTCCGGGGGACGAGAGAACTATGGCTACACCTTC.

The CDR3 coding sequence is TGTGCCAGCAGCGCACTTCCCTCTGGGAACACTGAAGCTTTCTTT. It specifies CASSALPSGNTEAFF. The V call is TRBV12-3 or TRBV12-4, the J call TRBJ1-1; D gene ambiguous. The CDR3 spans 15 residues. V was pared by 6 bases and J by 1 base, with 15 bases between.

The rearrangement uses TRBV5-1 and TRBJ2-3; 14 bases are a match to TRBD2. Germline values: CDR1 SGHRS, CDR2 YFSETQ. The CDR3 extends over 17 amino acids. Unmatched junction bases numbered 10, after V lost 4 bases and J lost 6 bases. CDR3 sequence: CASSPSGTSGSRDTQYF. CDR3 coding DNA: TGCGCCAGCAGCCCATCCGGGACTAGCGGGAGTCGTGATACGCAGTATTTT.

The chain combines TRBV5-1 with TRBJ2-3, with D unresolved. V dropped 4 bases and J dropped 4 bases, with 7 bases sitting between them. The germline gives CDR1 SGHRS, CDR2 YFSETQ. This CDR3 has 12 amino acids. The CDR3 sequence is CASSEQADTQYF. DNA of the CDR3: TGCGCCAGCAGCGAGCAGGCAGATACGCAGTATTTT. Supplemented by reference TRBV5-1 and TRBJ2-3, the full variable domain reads KAGVTQTPRYLIKTRGQQVTLSCSPISGHRSVSWYQQTPGQGLQFLFEYFSETQRNKGNFPGRFSGRQFSNSRSEMNVSTLELGDSALYLCASSEQADTQYFGPGTRLTVL.

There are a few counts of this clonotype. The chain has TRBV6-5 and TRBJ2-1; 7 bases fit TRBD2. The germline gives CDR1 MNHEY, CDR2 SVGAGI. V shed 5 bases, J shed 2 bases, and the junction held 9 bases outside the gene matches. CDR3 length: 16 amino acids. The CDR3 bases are TGTGCCAGCAGTCCCAGCAGACTAGCAACCTACAATGAGCAGTTCTTC. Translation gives CASSPSRLATYNEQFF.

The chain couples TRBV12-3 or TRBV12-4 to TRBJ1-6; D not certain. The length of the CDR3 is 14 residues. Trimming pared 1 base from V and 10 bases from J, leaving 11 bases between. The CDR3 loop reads CASSLGGLWSPLHF. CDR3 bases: TGTGCCAGCAGTTTAGGGGGATTGTGGTCACCCCTCCACTTT.

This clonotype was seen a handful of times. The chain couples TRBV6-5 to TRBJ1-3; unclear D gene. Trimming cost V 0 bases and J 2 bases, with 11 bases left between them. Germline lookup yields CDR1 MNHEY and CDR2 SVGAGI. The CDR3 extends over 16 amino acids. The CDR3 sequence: CASSYSNMGPGNTIYF. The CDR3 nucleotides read TGTGCCAGCAGTTACTCGAATATGGGTCCTGGAAACACCATATATTTT.

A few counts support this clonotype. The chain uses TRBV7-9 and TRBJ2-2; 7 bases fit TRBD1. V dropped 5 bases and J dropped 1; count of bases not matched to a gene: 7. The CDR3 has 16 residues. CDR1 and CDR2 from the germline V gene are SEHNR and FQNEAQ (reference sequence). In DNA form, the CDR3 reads TGTGCCAGCAGCCCCCCGGGACAGAAGAACACCGGGGAGCTGTTTTTT. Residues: CASSPPGQKNTGELFF.

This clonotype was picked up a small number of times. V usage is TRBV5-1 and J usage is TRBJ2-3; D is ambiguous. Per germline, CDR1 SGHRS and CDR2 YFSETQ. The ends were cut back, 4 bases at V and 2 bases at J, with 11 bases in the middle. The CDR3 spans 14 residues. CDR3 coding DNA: TGCGCCAGCAGCCAACTTCGAATCACAGATACGCAGTATTTT. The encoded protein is CASSQLRITDTQYF.

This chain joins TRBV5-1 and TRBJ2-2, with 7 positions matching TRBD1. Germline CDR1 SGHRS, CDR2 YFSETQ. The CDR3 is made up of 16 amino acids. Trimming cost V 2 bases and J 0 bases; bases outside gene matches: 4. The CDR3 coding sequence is TGCGCCAGCAGCTTCTCAACAGGGGCGAACACCGGGGAGCTGTTTTTT. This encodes CASSFSTGANTGELFF.

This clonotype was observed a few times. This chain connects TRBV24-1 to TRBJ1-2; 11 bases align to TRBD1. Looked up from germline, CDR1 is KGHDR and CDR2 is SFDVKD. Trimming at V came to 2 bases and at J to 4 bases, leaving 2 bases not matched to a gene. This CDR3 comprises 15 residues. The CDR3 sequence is CATSDWTGGSYGYTF. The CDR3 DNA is TGTGCCACCAGTGATTGGACAGGGGGCAGCTATGGCTACACCTTC.

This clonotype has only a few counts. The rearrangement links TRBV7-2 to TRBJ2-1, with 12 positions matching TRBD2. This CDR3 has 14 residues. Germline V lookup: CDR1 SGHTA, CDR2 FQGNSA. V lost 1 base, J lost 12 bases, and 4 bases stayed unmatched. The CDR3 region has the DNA TGTGCCAGCAGCTTAGGCGGACTAGCGGGGAGGCAGTTCTTC. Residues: CASSLGGLAGRQFF. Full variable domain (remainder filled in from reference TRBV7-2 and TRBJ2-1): GAGVSQSPSNKVTEKGKDVELRCDPISGHTALYWYRQSLGQGLEFLIYFQGNSAPDKSGLPSDRFSAERTGGSVSTLTIQRTQQEDSAVYLCASSLGGLAGRQFFGPGTRLTVL.

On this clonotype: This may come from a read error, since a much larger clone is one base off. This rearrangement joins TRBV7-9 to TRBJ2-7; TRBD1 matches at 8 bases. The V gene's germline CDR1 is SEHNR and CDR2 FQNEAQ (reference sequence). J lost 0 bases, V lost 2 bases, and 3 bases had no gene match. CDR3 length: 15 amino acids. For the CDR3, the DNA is TGTGCCAGCAGCTTATTGGGACAGGACTCCTACGAGCAGTACTTC. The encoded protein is CASSLLGQDSYEQYF. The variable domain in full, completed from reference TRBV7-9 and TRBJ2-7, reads DTGVSQNPRHKITKRGQNVTFRCDPISEHNRLYWYRQTLGQGPEFLTYFQNEAQLEKSRLLSDRFSAERPKGSFSTLEIQRTEQGDSAMYLCASSLLGQDSYEQYFGPGTRLTVT.